These T cell receptor beta chains were read from a single sample in a study of Ad26.COV2.S vaccination and SARS-CoV-2 variants. Here immunoSEQ multiplex PCR was the method, and the copy in TCRdb shows in-frame clones only, minus some. The sample carries 400,000 to 450,000 clones, about 90% recorded once. The sample was peripheral blood, taken in a trial of Ad26.COV2.S vaccine versus placebo. All receptors come from a person between 18 and 65 years old who received the Ad26.COV2.S COVID-19 vaccine or a placebo. Both conserved end residues are trimmed from each CDR3. Fields, in order: CDR3 protein, J gene, V gene, CDR3 length.

CDR3: ASRLSGTGAYNEQF
J: TRBJ2-1
V: TRBV5-1
length: 14

CDR3: ASSFTSGGVYEQY
J: TRBJ2-7
V: TRBV28
length: 13

CDR3: ATSDSGGNTEAF
J: TRBJ1-1
V: TRBV24-1
length: 12

CDR3: ASSRGETQY
J: TRBJ2-5
V: TRBV28
length: 9

CDR3: ASSPTRAYEQY
J: TRBJ2-7
V: TRBV18
length: 11

CDR3: ASSNSGGRSYEQY
J: TRBJ2-7
V: TRBV18
length: 13

CDR3: ASRYGTANLEAF
J: TRBJ1-1
V: TRBV6-6
length: 12

CDR3: ATPWGAQETQY
J: TRBJ2-5
V: TRBV2
length: 11

CDR3: ASTLGVAYEQY
J: TRBJ2-7
V: TRBV5-5
length: 11

CDR3: ASSPIHAAAGISYEQY
J: TRBJ2-7
V: TRBV4-1
length: 16

CDR3: ASSNTYYEQY
J: TRBJ2-7
V: TRBV27
length: 10

CDR3: ARARMDGDEQF
J: TRBJ2-1
V: TRBV30
length: 11

CDR3: ASSLGASLRADTQY
J: TRBJ2-3
V: TRBV5-6
length: 14

CDR3: ASSFFGPSGGFTDTQY
J: TRBJ2-3
V: TRBV13
length: 16

CDR3: ASSVEGTGNQYPRGGAQETQY
J: TRBJ2-5
V: TRBV27
length: 21

CDR3: ATSLPSGYNEQF
J: TRBJ2-1
V: TRBV28
length: 12

CDR3: ASSGQGDYGYT
J: TRBJ1-2
V: TRBV12-3/TRBV12-4
length: 11

CDR3: ASSLVLGERETQY
J: TRBJ2-5
V: TRBV7-8
length: 13

CDR3: ASTQDRDDGEQY
J: TRBJ2-7
V: TRBV19
length: 12

CDR3: AWSSQGLTGG
J: TRBJ2-7
V: TRBV30
length: 10

CDR3: ASSLVEGTDTQY
J: TRBJ2-3
V: TRBV7-9
length: 12

CDR3: ASSAEGNTQY
J: TRBJ2-3
V: TRBV19
length: 10

CDR3: ATSDGLDADTQY
J: TRBJ2-3
V: TRBV24-1
length: 12

CDR3: ASRVSPGLAGDQETQY
J: TRBJ2-5
V: TRBV28
length: 16

CDR3: ASSATSGGPQETQY
J: TRBJ2-5
V: TRBV4-1
length: 14

CDR3: ASSHGENTGELF
J: TRBJ2-2
V: TRBV4-3
length: 12

CDR3: ASSVLGGGLYTEAF
J: TRBJ1-1
V: TRBV27
length: 14

CDR3: ATDSGVRDTQY
J: TRBJ2-3
V: TRBV28
length: 11

CDR3: ASSFSDYEQY
J: TRBJ2-7
V: TRBV7-9
length: 10

CDR3: AWSVSGWGVNQPQH
J: TRBJ1-5
V: TRBV30
length: 14

CDR3: ATSRSGTTSNQPQH
J: TRBJ1-5
V: TRBV15
length: 14

CDR3: ATSDLKGGTERFNQPQH
J: TRBJ1-5
V: TRBV24-1
length: 17

CDR3: ASSQRGGGGGNTGELF
J: TRBJ2-2
V: TRBV9
length: 16

CDR3: ASSQGFGYT
J: TRBJ1-2
V: TRBV5-4
length: 9

CDR3: ASSQEYTGTKNIQY
J: TRBJ2-4
V: TRBV4-2
length: 14

CDR3: ASSLGSGAGVPGYT
J: TRBJ1-2
V: TRBV7-9
length: 14

CDR3: ASSLSWGEAF
J: TRBJ1-1
V: TRBV5-1
length: 10

CDR3: ASSDGGYGYT
J: TRBJ1-2
V: TRBV7-9
length: 10

CDR3: ASSELRGSPLH
J: TRBJ1-6
V: TRBV2
length: 11

CDR3: AWYRNTEAF
J: TRBJ1-1
V: TRBV30
length: 9

CDR3: ASSFLVGAGDTGELF
J: TRBJ2-2
V: TRBV7-9
length: 15

CDR3: ASGSGGREQF
J: TRBJ2-1
V: TRBV6-5
length: 10

CDR3: ASSLMYSSLSYEQY
J: TRBJ2-7
V: TRBV5-5
length: 14

CDR3: ASSLSSYTQY
J: TRBJ2-3
V: TRBV5-6
length: 10

CDR3: AMSAGVIGDTQY
J: TRBJ2-3
V: TRBV10-3
length: 12